This is a list of T cell receptor beta chains from one sample in a study of CD8+CD57+ T cells in acquired aplastic anemia. TCRdb passed the reads through MiXCR, listing each CDR3 protein once. The table records a few hundred thousand distinct CDR3 sequences, about half of them present only once. The sequenced material came from sorted CD4+, CD8+, or CD8+CD57+ T cells (not recorded which) from PBMCs. The receptors stem from a human donor with aplastic anemia. CDR3s include the opening cysteine and the closing phenylalanine or tryptophan. Fields, in order: D gene, V gene, clone size, J gene, CDR3 protein, CDR3 DNA. D genes are given only for firm matches. Only part of the rows carry a size: once, few, many, or a class if the clone is expanded.

D: TRBD1
V: TRBV2
size: .
J: TRBJ2-7
CDR3: CASSEALFARGHHKEQYF
DNA: TGTGCCAGCAGTGAAGCGCTCTTTGCCAGGGGGCATCATAAGGAGCAGTACTTC

D: .
V: TRBV7-3
size: .
J: TRBJ2-7
CDR3: CASSLTQGVEQYF
DNA: TGTGCCAGCAGCTTAACACAGGGCGTCGAGCAGTACTTC

D: TRBD2
V: TRBV4-2
size: many
J: TRBJ2-5
CDR3: CASSLRLAGAQETQYF
DNA: TGTGCCAGCAGCCTACGACTAGCGGGGGCCCAAGAGACCCAGTACTTC

D: TRBD1
V: TRBV10-3
size: .
J: TRBJ1-5
CDR3: CAISGEGTGVGNQPQHF
DNA: TGTGCCATCAGTGGGGAGGGTACAGGGGTGGGCAATCAGCCCCAGCATTTT

D: .
V: TRBV2
size: many
J: TRBJ1-2
CDR3: CASRGTVYGYTF
DNA: TGTGCCAGCAGGGGAACAGTCTATGGCTACACCTTC

D: TRBD2
V: TRBV7-9
size: .
J: TRBJ2-1
CDR3: CASSPGGHEQFF
DNA: TGTGCCAGCAGCCCGGGGGGGCATGAGCAGTTCTTC

D: TRBD1
V: TRBV19
size: many
J: TRBJ2-2
CDR3: CASSGGTGETGELFF
DNA: TGTGCCAGTAGTGGAGGGACAGGGGAAACCGGGGAGCTGTTTTTT

D: .
V: TRBV19
size: .
J: TRBJ2-3
CDR3: CASSVKDTQYF
DNA: TGTGCCAGCAGCGTGAAAGATACGCAGTATTTT

D: .
V: TRBV5-4
size: .
J: TRBJ2-2
CDR3: CASSLVPGFNAGELFF
DNA: TGTGCCAGCAGCTTGGTACCGGGGTTTAATGCCGGGGAGCTGTTTTTT

D: .
V: TRBV7-9
size: .
J: TRBJ2-7
CDR3: CASSRSASSYEQYF
DNA: TGTGCCAGCAGCCGTAGCGCCAGCTCCTACGAGCAGTACTTC

D: .
V: TRBV19
size: many
J: TRBJ2-7
CDR3: CASSKSQETYEQYF
DNA: TGTGCCAGTAGTAAGTCGCAGGAGACCTACGAGCAGTACTTC

D: .
V: TRBV6-6
size: .
J: TRBJ1-2
CDR3: CASKSQGGTGYTF
DNA: TGTGCCAGCAAATCACAGGGAGGCACGGGCTACACCTTC

D: TRBD2
V: TRBV7-9
size: .
J: TRBJ2-1
CDR3: CASSFQLAARGNEQFF
DNA: TGTGCCAGCAGCTTTCAACTAGCGGCTCGGGGCAATGAGCAGTTCTTC

D: .
V: TRBV7-7
size: many
J: TRBJ2-5
CDR3: CASSPRDGNQETQYF
DNA: TGTGCTAGCAGCCCTCGTGATGGCAACCAAGAGACCCAGTACTTC

D: .
V: TRBV24-1
size: .
J: TRBJ1-2
CDR3: CATSDLGTDGYTF
DNA: TGTGCTACCAGTGACTTGGGTACAGATGGCTACACCTTC

D: TRBD1
V: TRBV10-2
size: .
J: TRBJ2-2
CDR3: CASYDPGQGDTGELFF
DNA: TGCGCCAGTTATGATCCGGGACAGGGGGATACCGGGGAGCTGTTTTTT

D: TRBD1
V: TRBV7-2
size: .
J: TRBJ1-4
CDR3: CASARAGGEKLFF
DNA: TGTGCCAGCGCCAGGGCAGGGGGAGAAAAACTGTTCTTT

D: TRBD1
V: TRBV7-6
size: .
J: TRBJ2-7
CDR3: CASSTGGSYEQYF
DNA: TGTGCCAGCAGTACAGGGGGGAGCTACGAGCAGTACTTC

D: .
V: TRBV10-1
size: many
J: TRBJ2-2
CDR3: CASSWTPNTGELFF
DNA: TGCGCCAGCAGCTGGACACCGAACACCGGGGAGCTGTTTTTT

D: .
V: TRBV6-5
size: many
J: TRBJ1-2
CDR3: CASRYSDSSIEGYTF
DNA: TGTGCCAGCAGATACTCGGACAGCAGTATAGAGGGCTACACCTTC

D: TRBD1
V: TRBV6-5
size: .
J: TRBJ1-5
CDR3: CAGSRRGLGNQPQHF
DNA: TGTGCCGGCAGTAGAAGGGGGCTGGGCAATCAGCCCCAGCATTTT

D: TRBD2
V: TRBV10-1
size: once
J: TRBJ2-3
CDR3: CASRRKAGWVDTQYF
DNA: TGCGCCAGCAGGAGGAAAGCGGGGTGGGTGGATACGCAGTATTTT

D: .
V: TRBV5-1
size: many
J: TRBJ1-4
CDR3: CASSRSSGTDYEKLFF
DNA: TGCGCCAGCAGCCGAAGCTCCGGGACTGACTATGAAAAACTGTTTTTT

D: .
V: TRBV24-1
size: .
J: TRBJ2-5
CDR3: CATPPGAEETQYF
DNA: TGTGCCACCCCACCCGGGGCTGAAGAGACCCAGTACTTC

D: .
V: TRBV19
size: many
J: TRBJ1-5
CDR3: CASKEGHHNSNQPQHF
DNA: TGTGCCAGTAAGGAGGGGCACCACAATAGCAATCAGCCCCAGCATTTT

D: .
V: TRBV7-9
size: few
J: TRBJ1-3
CDR3: CASSTNKGSGSTIYF
DNA: TGTGCCAGCAGCACTAACAAGGGATCTGGAAGCACCATATATTTT

D: .
V: TRBV6-5
size: .
J: TRBJ2-4
CDR3: CASSYSEAARAKNIQYF
DNA: TGTGCCAGCAGTTACTCGGAGGCTGCAAGGGCCAAAAACATTCAGTACTTC